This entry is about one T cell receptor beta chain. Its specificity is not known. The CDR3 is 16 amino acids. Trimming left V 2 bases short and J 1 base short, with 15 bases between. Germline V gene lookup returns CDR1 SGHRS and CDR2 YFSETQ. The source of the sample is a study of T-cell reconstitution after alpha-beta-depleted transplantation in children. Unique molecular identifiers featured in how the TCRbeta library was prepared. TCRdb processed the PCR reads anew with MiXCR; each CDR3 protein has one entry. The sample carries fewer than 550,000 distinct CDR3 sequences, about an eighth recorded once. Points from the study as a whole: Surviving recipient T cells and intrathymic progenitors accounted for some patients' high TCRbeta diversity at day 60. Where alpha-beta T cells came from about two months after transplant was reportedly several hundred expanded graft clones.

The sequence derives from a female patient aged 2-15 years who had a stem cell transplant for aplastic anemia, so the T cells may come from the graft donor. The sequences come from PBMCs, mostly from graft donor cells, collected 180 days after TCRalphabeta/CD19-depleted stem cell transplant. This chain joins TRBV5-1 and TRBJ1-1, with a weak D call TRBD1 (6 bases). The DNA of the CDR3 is TGCGCCAGCAGCTTAACTCCGGGACATCCGAACACTGAAGCTTTCTTT. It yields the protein CASSLTPGHPNTEAFF.